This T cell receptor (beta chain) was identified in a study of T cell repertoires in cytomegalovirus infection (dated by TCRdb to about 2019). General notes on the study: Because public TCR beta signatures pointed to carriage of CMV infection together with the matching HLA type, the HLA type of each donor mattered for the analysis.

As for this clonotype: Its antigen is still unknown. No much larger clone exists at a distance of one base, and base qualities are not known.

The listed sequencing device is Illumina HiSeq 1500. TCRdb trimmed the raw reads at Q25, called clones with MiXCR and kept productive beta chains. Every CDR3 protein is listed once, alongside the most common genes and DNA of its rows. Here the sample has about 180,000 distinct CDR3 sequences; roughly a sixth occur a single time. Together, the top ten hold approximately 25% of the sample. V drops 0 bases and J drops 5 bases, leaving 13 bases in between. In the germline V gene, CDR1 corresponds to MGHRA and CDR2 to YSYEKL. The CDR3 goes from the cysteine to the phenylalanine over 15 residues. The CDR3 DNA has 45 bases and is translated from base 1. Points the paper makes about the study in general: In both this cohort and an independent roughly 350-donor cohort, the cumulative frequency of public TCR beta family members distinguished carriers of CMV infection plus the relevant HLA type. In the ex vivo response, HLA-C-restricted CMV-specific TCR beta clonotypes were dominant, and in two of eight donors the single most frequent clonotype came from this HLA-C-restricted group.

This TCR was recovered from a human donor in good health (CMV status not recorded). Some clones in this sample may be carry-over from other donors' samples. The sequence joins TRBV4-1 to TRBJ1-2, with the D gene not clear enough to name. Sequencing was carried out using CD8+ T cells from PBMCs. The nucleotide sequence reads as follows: TGCGCCAGCAGCCAAGATGCGTCAGTAGATTATGGCTACACCTTC. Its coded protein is CASSQDASVDYGYTF.